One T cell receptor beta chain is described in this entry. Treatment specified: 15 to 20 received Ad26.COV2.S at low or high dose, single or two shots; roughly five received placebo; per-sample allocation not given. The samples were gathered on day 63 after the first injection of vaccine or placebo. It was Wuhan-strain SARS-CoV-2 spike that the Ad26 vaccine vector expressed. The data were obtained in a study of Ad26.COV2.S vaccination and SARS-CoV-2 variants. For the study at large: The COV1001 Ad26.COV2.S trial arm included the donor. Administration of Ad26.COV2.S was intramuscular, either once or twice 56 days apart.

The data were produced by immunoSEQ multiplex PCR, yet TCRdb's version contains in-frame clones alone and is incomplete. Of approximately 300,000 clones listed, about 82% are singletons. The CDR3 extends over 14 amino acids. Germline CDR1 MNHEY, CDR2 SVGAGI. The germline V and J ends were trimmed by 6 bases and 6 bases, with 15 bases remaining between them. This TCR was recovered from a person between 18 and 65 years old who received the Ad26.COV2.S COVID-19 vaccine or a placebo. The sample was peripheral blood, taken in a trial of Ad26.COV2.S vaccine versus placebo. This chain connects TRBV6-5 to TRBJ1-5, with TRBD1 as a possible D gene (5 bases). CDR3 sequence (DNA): TGTGCCAGCAGGATGTGGGGGGAAGGTCAGCCCCAGCATTTT. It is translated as CASRMWGEGQPQHF.